These 5 T cell receptor beta chains were all obtained from the same sample, sequenced in a study of persistence of HIV-infected CD4 T cells. Their antigens are not known. Stimulation used 8.5 to 10 ug/mL lysate from CMV-infected fibroblasts. Sorting selected CD4+ T cells upregulating both CD40 ligand and CD69. The immunoSEQ assay was version 4, run in survey mode. The data were produced by immunoSEQ multiplex PCR, yet TCRdb's version contains in-frame clones alone and is incomplete. This table has 10,000 to 15,000 clones, approximately 71% appearing once. This specimen was CD4+ T cells sorted from PBMCs after roughly 18-hour stimulation, taken from a patient who received antiretroviral therapy. These receptors were collected from an adult man with HIV who was CMV-seropositive.

This chain links TRBV6-5 with TRBJ2-1; 10 bases are shared with TRBD2. Germline trimming cut 6 bases from V and 6 bases from J; bases unmatched to any gene: 8. This CDR3 contains 15 residues. CDR1 and CDR2 (germline): MNHEY, SVGAGI. CDR3 residues: CASRLAGARGNEQFF. The CDR3 DNA reads as TGTGCCAGCAGGCTAGCGGGGGCCCGGGGCAATGAGCAGTTCTTC.

The rearrangement uses TRBV10-2 and TRBJ2-7, with TRBD2 matching 7 bases. From germline, CDR1 is WSHSY and CDR2 SAAADI. The CDR3 has 15 residues. V gave up 6 bases and J gave up 3 bases; unmatched junction bases: 11. CDR3 bases: TGCGCCAGCAGGGCGCGGAGGGGAGGGGACTACGAGCAGTACTTC. Translation: CASRARRGGDYEQYF.

The chain has TRBV5-1 and TRBJ2-7; 8 bases map to TRBD1. CDR3 length: 15 amino acids. Unmatched junction bases numbered 6, after V lost 1 base and J lost 3 bases. From germline, CDR1 is SGHRS and CDR2 YFSETQ. For the CDR3, the DNA is TGCGCCAGCAGCTTGTACCAGGGGGCGATCTACGAGCAGTACTTC. Translation: CASSLYQGAIYEQYF.

The chain combines TRBV29-1 with TRBJ1-1; TRBD1 matches at 7 bases. The V gene end was trimmed by 4 bases and the J gene end by 4 bases; junction bases not matched to a gene: 6. The CDR3 covers 13 residues. Germline CDR1 is SQVTM and CDR2 is ANQGSEA. This chain's CDR3 is CSVVQGGGTEAFF. DNA of the CDR3: TGCAGCGTTGTTCAGGGGGGAGGCACTGAAGCTTTCTTT.

J is TRBJ2-3 and V is TRBV15; D perhaps matches TRBD1 (6 bases). Germline V gene data show CDR1 as LNHNV and CDR2 as YYDKDF (reference sequence). The ends were cut back, 1 base at V and 0 bases at J, with 14 bases in the middle. The CDR3 totals 17 residues. The CDR3 nucleotides are TGTGCCACCAGCAGAGCCCTACAGGGATCTAGCACAGATACGCAGTATTTT. It specifies CATSRALQGSSTDTQYF.